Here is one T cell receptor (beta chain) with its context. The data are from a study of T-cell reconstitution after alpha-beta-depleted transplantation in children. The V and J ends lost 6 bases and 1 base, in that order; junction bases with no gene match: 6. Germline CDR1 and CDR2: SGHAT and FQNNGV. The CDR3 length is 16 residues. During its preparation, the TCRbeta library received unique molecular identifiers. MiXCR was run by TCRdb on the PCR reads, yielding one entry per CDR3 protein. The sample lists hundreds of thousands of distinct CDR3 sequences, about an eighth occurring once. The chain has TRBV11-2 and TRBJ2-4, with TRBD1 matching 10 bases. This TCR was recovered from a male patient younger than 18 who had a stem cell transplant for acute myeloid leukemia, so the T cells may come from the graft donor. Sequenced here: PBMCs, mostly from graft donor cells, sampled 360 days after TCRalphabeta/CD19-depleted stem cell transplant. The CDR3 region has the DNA TGTGCCAGCAGGGTACCGGGACAGGGGGCCAAAAACATTCAGTACTTC. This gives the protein CASRVPGQGAKNIQYF.